The T cell receptor (beta chain) described here comes from a study of T cells in Graves' hyperthyroidism and ophthalmopathy. This clonotype was seen only a few times. Germline lookup yields CDR1 GTSNPN and CDR2 SVGIG (reference sequence). With 0 bases removed from V and 1 base from J, the gap between germline ends came to 15 bases. This CDR3 is built from 16 residues. TCR beta CDR3 region amplification was performed from RNA transcripts. RT-PCR in the first round (using the HTBI primer set) targeted the TCR CDR3. TCRdb re-called the multiplex PCR reads with MiXCR, one entry per CDR3 protein. The top ten clones hold roughly 8% of a sample with some 720,000 distinct CDR3 sequences, about a sixth of them seen once.

The J gene is TRBJ2-5, the V gene TRBV30, with a weak D call TRBD1 (5 bases). The sequence was collected from a man younger than 35 with Graves' hyperthyroidism. What was sequenced was blood. CDR3 sequence (DNA): TGTGCCTGGAGTGTCCCAGGGAATACGGGCCAAGAGACCCAGTACTTC. Its translation: CAWSVPGNTGQETQYF.